This is a list of T cell receptor beta chains from one sample in a study of control samples from healthy donors and cancer patients. Repertoires were generated with immunoSEQ multiplex PCR, while TCRdb's copy carries only in-frame clones and drops some. The sample yields around 120,000 clones, 85% to 95% seen once. The sequencing sample was made of PBMCs. These receptors were collected from a man aged 50-60 years with head and neck cancer. CDR3s include the opening cysteine and the closing phenylalanine or tryptophan. The D gene is left open where the match is weak. A clone size is listed for some rows: how often the clone was seen (once, few, many), or a class if it is expanded.

v_call	d_call	j_call	clone_size	cdr3_nt	cdr3_aa
TRBV6-1	.	TRBJ1-6	.	TGTGCCAGCAGTGAAGCCCTCGCTGGGCACCTTAATTCACCCCTCCACTTT	CASSEALAGHLNSPLHF
TRBV4-3	TRBD2	TRBJ2-3	.	TGCGCCAGCAGCCCCGGACTAGCGGGAAACACAGATACGCAGTATTTT	CASSPGLAGNTDTQYF
TRBV11-3	TRBD2	TRBJ2-2	.	TGTGCCAGCAGGACTAGCGGGACTTCCACCGGGGAGCTGTTTTTT	CASRTSGTSTGELFF
TRBV18	.	TRBJ1-1	once	TGTGCCAGCTCACTCTTAAAAGGGCGGGCTGAAGCTTTCTTT	CASSLLKGRAEAFF
TRBV30	.	TRBJ1-2	.	TGTGCCTGGATAAAGTCAGAAGTCCTCTATGGCTACACCTTC	CAWIKSEVLYGYTF
TRBV7-2	.	TRBJ2-5	.	TGTGCCAGCAGCTTAGCGGGGGGCCTTCAAGAGACCCAGTACTTC	CASSLAGGLQETQYF
TRBV3-1/TRBV3-2	TRBD1	TRBJ2-5	.	TGTGCCAGCAGACTCGCTGGGACAGGGGAAAGGGAGACCCAGTACTTC	CASRLAGTGERETQYF
TRBV9	.	TRBJ1-6	.	TGTGCCAGCAGCGTCATAGGGGCAACCAATTCACCCCTCCACTTT	CASSVIGATNSPLHF
TRBV9	TRBD1	TRBJ1-4	.	TGTGCCAGCAGCGTAGCCGGGACAGGGCGCGAAAAACTGTTTTTT	CASSVAGTGREKLFF
TRBV5-1	.	TRBJ2-7	.	TGCGCCAGCAGCTTCTTAGCTCAGGGCAACGAGCAGTACTTC	CASSFLAQGNEQYF
TRBV28	.	TRBJ1-2	.	TGTGCCAGCAGTTTCGGGTCAGACGTCGCGGGCTACACCTTC	CASSFGSDVAGYTF
TRBV6-5	.	TRBJ1-1	.	TGTGCCAGCAGCCGCCAGGGGTTCTTTGAAGCTTTCTTT	CASSRQGFFEAFF
TRBV30	TRBD1	TRBJ1-2	.	TGTGCCCAGTCCCGGGACAGTGGGATTAACTATGGCTACACCTTC	CAQSRDSGINYGYTF
TRBV5-4	TRBD2	TRBJ2-5	.	TGTGCCAGCAGCACTAGCCGGGGGGGCCAAGAGACCCAGTACTTC	CASSTSRGGQETQYF
TRBV28	.	TRBJ1-1	.	TGTGCCAGCAGTTTAATAGGAGCTCGCACTGAAGCTTTCTTT	CASSLIGARTEAFF
TRBV18	.	TRBJ2-2	.	TGTGCCAGCTCAACGCAACTACAGGCCGGGGAGCTGTTTTTT	CASSTQLQAGELFF
TRBV3-1/TRBV3-2	.	TRBJ2-1	once	TGTGCCAGCAGCCAGGACGGACAGACCTACAATGAGCAGTTCTTC	CASSQDGQTYNEQFF
TRBV5-1	TRBD2	TRBJ2-3	.	TGCGCCAGCAGCCCTAGACTAGCGGGGGGGCTCACAGATACGCAGTATTTT	CASSPRLAGGLTDTQYF
TRBV7-8	.	TRBJ1-5	.	TGTGCCAGCAGCAGCCAGACAGAACAGCCCCAGCATTTT	CASSSQTEQPQHF
TRBV4-1	TRBD2	TRBJ2-3	.	TGCGCCAGCAGCCCACTAGCGGGGGTTAGTGATACGCAGTATTTT	CASSPLAGVSDTQYF
TRBV6-5	TRBD1	TRBJ2-7	.	TGTGCCACCCAACGGGACAGGGGCTACGAGCAGTACTTC	CATQRDRGYEQYF
TRBV7-2	.	TRBJ2-5	.	TGTGCCAGCAGCTTAGCGCGAGAGACCCAGTACTTC	CASSLARETQYF
TRBV9	.	TRBJ2-1	once	TGTGCCAGCAGCGTGGGGTCTAGCTCCTACAATGAGCAGTTCTTC	CASSVGSSSYNEQFF
TRBV14	.	TRBJ2-2	few	TGTGCCAGCAGCCAGTACAGGGGACTTGGCGGGGAGCTGTTTTTT	CASSQYRGLGGELFF
TRBV7-9	.	TRBJ2-1	.	TGTGCCAGCAGCCAAACAGCCCAGAGCTCCTACAATGAGCAGTTCTTC	CASSQTAQSSYNEQFF
TRBV5-1	.	TRBJ2-7	.	TGCGCCAGCAGCCTCTCGACAGGCCTTTACGAGCAGTACTTC	CASSLSTGLYEQYF
TRBV28	.	TRBJ1-2	.	TGTGCCAGCCTACACGGCTATGGCTACACCTTC	CASLHGYGYTF
TRBV4-2	TRBD2	TRBJ2-1	.	TGTGCCAGCAGCCAAGTAACTACTAGCGGTTACTACAATGAGCAGTTCTTC	CASSQVTTSGYYNEQFF
TRBV4-1	.	TRBJ2-6	once	TGCGCCAGCAGCCAAGCAGGCTCTGGGGCCAACGTCCTGACTTTC	CASSQAGSGANVLTF
TRBV18	.	TRBJ2-1	.	TGTGCCAGCTCACCACCGCGGCACTCATACAATGAGCAGTTCTTC	CASSPPRHSYNEQFF
TRBV2	.	TRBJ2-5	.	TGTGCCAGCAGCCTGATATCGACCCGACAAGAGACCCAGTACTTC	CASSLISTRQETQYF
TRBV29-1	.	TRBJ1-1	.	TGCAGCGTTTCAGGACAGCGCCACACTGAAGCTTTCTTT	CSVSGQRHTEAFF
TRBV24-1	TRBD1	TRBJ1-5	.	TGTGCCACCCCTAGACAGGGGGCGAGTCAGCCCCAGCATTTT	CATPRQGASQPQHF
TRBV2	TRBD2	TRBJ2-1	.	TGTGCCAGCTTGAGGACACTAGCGCGATCGGATGAGCAGTTCTTC	CASLRTLARSDEQFF
TRBV19	TRBD1	TRBJ2-7	.	TGTGCCAGTAGTAACACAGGGGGCTCAAGGGACGAGCAGTACTTC	CASSNTGGSRDEQYF
TRBV25-1	TRBD1	TRBJ1-4	.	TGTGCCTCCAGGGGGTTTTCCAATGAAAAACTGTTTTTT	CASRGFSNEKLFF
TRBV7-3	.	TRBJ2-3	.	TGTGCCAGCAGCTTGGACTCCCAAAGGGTGGATACGCAGTATTTT	CASSLDSQRVDTQYF
TRBV6-5	.	TRBJ1-1	once	TGTGCCAGCCTCGGGTCGATGAACACTGAAGCTTTCTTT	CASLGSMNTEAFF
TRBV2	TRBD2	TRBJ2-5	.	TGTGCCAGCAAACTAGCGGGGGGATCTAGAGAGACCCAGTACTTC	CASKLAGGSRETQYF
TRBV4-1	.	TRBJ2-2	.	TGCGCCAGCCGACCCTTGCCAGGGATCGGGGAGCTGTTTTTT	CASRPLPGIGELFF
TRBV12-3/TRBV12-4	TRBD1	TRBJ1-4	.	TGTGCCAGCAGGGACAGGAGGGAAAAACTGTTTTTT	CASRDRREKLFF
TRBV19	.	TRBJ1-5	.	TGTGCCAGTCTCGCTTCGGGGGATTGGGTTGGCAATCAGCCCCAGCATTTT	CASLASGDWVGNQPQHF
TRBV18	.	TRBJ2-3	.	TGTGCCAGCTCACTATCGACAGACACAGATACGCAGTATTTT	CASSLSTDTDTQYF
TRBV28	.	TRBJ1-5	.	TGTGCCAGCAGTTTCGGTCAGGGGCTGAATCAGCCCCAGCATTTT	CASSFGQGLNQPQHF